The 27 T cell receptor beta chains below were found in one sample sequenced in a study of cytomegalovirus exposure and HLA in healthy donors. Primers: 60 Vbeta forward and 13 Jbeta reverse. Libraries were prepared by immunoSEQ multiplex PCR; TCRdb keeps only in-frame clonotypes and omits some of them. The sample records about 120,000 clones, 77% being singletons. Sequencing was done on a sample of PBMCs. The source is a man between 18 and 35 years old in good health and CMV-seropositive.

This chain joins TRBV6-1 and TRBJ2-5; 7 bases agree with TRBD2. V was clipped by 1 base and J by 5 bases; unmatched bases: 4. Germline assignment: CDR1 MNHNS and CDR2 SASEGT. CDR3 length: 14 residues. CDR3 sequence (DNA): TGTGCCAGCAGTGAAGAGGGAGCGGGGGAGACCCAGTACTTC. It specifies CASSEEGAGETQYF.

The genes are TRBV6-5 and TRBJ2-3; TRBD2 agrees at 9 bases. J gave up 2 bases and V 7 bases, and 7 bases lay outside the gene matches. The CDR3 runs 15 residues. Germline V CDR1 and CDR2: MNHEY, SVGAGI. This chain's CDR3 is CASTPTSGHTDTQYF. The CDR3 nucleotides read TGTGCCAGCACTCCTACTAGCGGGCACACAGATACGCAGTATTTT.

V gene TRBV27 combines with J gene TRBJ2-1, with D possibly matching TRBD2 (5 bases). V was trimmed by 1 base and J by 0 bases, leaving 13 bases between them. The CDR3 contains 17 residues. Germline V gene lookup returns CDR1 MNHEY and CDR2 SMNVEV (reference sequence). CDR3 sequence (DNA): TGTGCCAGCAGTTTATATTGGAAGGCGGGCTCCTACAATGAGCAGTTCTTC. As protein: CASSLYWKAGSYNEQFF.

The V and J genes are TRBV5-4 and TRBJ1-1; TRBD1 agrees at 7 bases. V lost 0 bases to trimming and J lost 3 bases; unmatched junction nucleotides: 5. Germline-derived CDR1 and CDR2 are SGHNT and YYREEE (reference sequence). The CDR3 covers 15 residues. CDR3 region: CASSLAQGRYTEAFF. The CDR3 DNA is TGTGCCAGCAGCTTGGCACAGGGGCGCTACACTGAAGCTTTCTTT.

The chain links TRBV29-1 to TRBJ2-7; D may be TRBD2 (5 bases). Germline CDR1 is SQVTM and CDR2 is ANQGSEA. Trimming removed 7 bases from V and 6 bases from J, with 19 bases in between. The CDR3 is 13 amino acids. The CDR3 protein is CSARHDARGEQYF. The CDR3 coding sequence is TGCAGCGCCCGCCACGATGCCCGGGGCGAGCAGTACTTC.

This clone occurred a few times. The chain employs TRBV11-2 and TRBJ1-3, with D perhaps TRBD1 (5 bases). Deletions cut 3 bases from V and 1 base from J, with 7 bases between. CDR1 is SGHAT and CDR2 is FQNNGV in the germline V gene. The CDR3 is made up of 14 amino acids. The CDR3 is CASSFGASGNTIYF. The CDR3 region has the DNA TGTGCCAGCAGCTTTGGGGCTTCTGGAAACACCATATATTTT.

V is TRBV28 and J is TRBJ1-2, with D tentatively TRBD1 (6 bases). The CDR3 sequence is 15 residues long. Trimming removed 1 base at V and 8 bases at J, with 17 bases between. CDR1 MDHEN and CDR2 SYDVKM come from the germline V gene. CDR3 bases: TGTGCCAGCAGTTTATCTGGCAGGGGATTGCAGGGCTACACCTTC. Encoded protein: CASSLSGRGLQGYTF.

The CDR3 DNA reads as TGTGCCAGCAGTGATCAGGGACAGGGACGCACTGAAGCTTTCTTT. Translating it yields CASSDQGQGRTEAFF. V is TRBV6-1 and J is TRBJ1-1, with TRBD1 identical over 9 bases. CDR3 length equals 15 residues. The germline V gene encodes CDR1 MNHNS and CDR2 SASEGT. Trimming took 3 bases from V and 4 from J; bases not matched to a gene: 6.

The rearrangement links TRBV7-6 to TRBJ1-3; no clear D gene. V was shortened by 1 base and J by 4 bases, with 14 bases between the two germline ends. This CDR3 comprises 16 residues. Germline values: CDR1 SGHVS, CDR2 FNYEAQ. CDR3 in amino acids: CASSLDGLGRGNTIYF. CDR3 nucleotides: TGTGCCAGCAGCTTAGATGGACTCGGGAGAGGAAACACCATATATTTT. The variable domain in full, completed from reference TRBV7-6 and TRBJ1-3, reads GAGVSQSPRYKVTKRGQDVALRCDPISGHVSLYWYRQALGQGPEFLTYFNYEAQQDKSGLPNDRFSAERPEGSISTLTIQRTEQRDSAMYRCASSLDGLGRGNTIYFGEGSWLTVV.

The sample holds one count of this clone. The chain uses TRBV11-3 and TRBJ2-7; TRBD1 agrees at 9 bases. Trimming took 5 bases from V and 3 from J; bases not matched to a gene: 8. Germline V gene lookup returns CDR1 SGHNT and CDR2 YENEEA. This CDR3 has 15 residues. The CDR3 sequence: CASSLGTGPLYEQYF. CDR3 DNA: TGTGCCAGCAGCCTGGGGACAGGGCCCCTCTACGAGCAGTACTTC.

The chain recombines TRBV29-1 with TRBJ1-1; 7 bases agree with TRBD1. This CDR3 comprises 16 residues. Germline-derived CDR1 and CDR2 are SQVTM and ANQGSEA. V was pared by 3 bases and J by 1 base, with 11 bases of the junction left unmatched. The CDR3, as DNA: TGCAGCGTTGATGAGGACAGGTCGAGTAAGAACACTGAAGCTTTCTTT. This sequence encodes CSVDEDRSSKNTEAFF. Variable domain in full (rest from reference TRBV29-1 and TRBJ1-1): SAVISQKPSRDICQRGTSLTIQCQVDSQVTMMFWYRQQPGQSLTLIATANQGSEATYESGFVIDKFPISRPNLTFSTLTVSNMSPEDSSIYLCSVDEDRSSKNTEAFFGQGTRLTVV.

V and J are TRBV30 and TRBJ2-2, with D perhaps TRBD1 (5 bases). Germline lookup yields CDR1 GTSNPN and CDR2 SVGIG (reference sequence). This CDR3 contains 15 residues. V gave up 0 bases and J gave up 6 bases, with 14 bases separating them. The CDR3 is CAWSVIQGRPGELFF. Written as DNA, the CDR3 is TGTGCCTGGAGTGTAATCCAGGGTCGGCCCGGGGAGCTGTTTTTT.

This chain joins TRBV10-3 and TRBJ2-7, with 14 bases aligning to TRBD2. The CDR3 is 19 residues long. Germline V CDR1 and CDR2: ENHRY, SYGVKD. V lost 2 bases and J lost 1; bases outside the gene matches: 10. CDR3 DNA sequence: TGTGCCATCAGTGAGGAGGGGACTAGCGGGGGTTATGGTTCCTACGAGCAGTACTTC. Translation: CAISEEGTSGGYGSYEQYF.

A few counts support this clone. The chain has TRBV19 and TRBJ1-1, with TRBD1 identical over 9 bases. CDR1 and CDR2 (germline): LNHDA, SQIVND (reference sequence). The CDR3 length is 20 residues. J lost 5 bases, V lost 6 bases, and 25 bases had no gene match. The CDR3 is CASRKTLAPTGRGQGTEAFF. Written as DNA, the CDR3 is TGTGCCAGTAGAAAGACTCTAGCCCCCACCGGTCGGGGACAGGGTACTGAAGCTTTCTTT.

The V gene is TRBV5-1, the J gene TRBJ2-7; 14 bases fit TRBD2. With V trimmed by 4 bases and J by 7 bases, 7 bases remained unmatched. The germline V gene encodes CDR1 SGHRS and CDR2 YFSETQ. The CDR3 extends over 15 amino acids. CDR3 in DNA: TGCGCCAGCAGCCACGGACTAGCGGGGGGCCAAGAGCAGTACTTC. Amino acids: CASSHGLAGGQEQYF.

The chain joins TRBV12-5 to TRBJ2-1; 12 bases are a match to TRBD2. Unmatched junction bases numbered 5, after V lost 5 bases and J lost 6 bases. Germline V gives CDR1 LGHNT, CDR2 FRNRAP. The CDR3 contains 15 residues. CDR3 region: CASGARLAGANEQFF. CDR3 in DNA: TGTGCTAGTGGTGCCCGACTAGCGGGAGCCAATGAGCAGTTCTTC.

The chain has TRBV29-1 and TRBJ2-7; no firm D call. The germline V gene has CDR1 SQVTM and CDR2 ANQGSEA. The CDR3 sequence is 12 residues long. Trimming shortened V by 3 bases and J by 7 bases, and 13 bases separated the two germline ends. The CDR3 loop reads CSVETTAREQYF. In DNA form, the CDR3 reads TGCAGCGTTGAGACCACCGCGAGGGAGCAGTACTTC.

The V gene is TRBV6-1, the J gene TRBJ2-7; 12 bases map to TRBD2. Germline V gives CDR1 MNHNS, CDR2 SASEGT. J lost 5 bases, V lost 7 bases, and 6 bases had no gene match. The CDR3 contains 14 residues. CDR3 protein: CASTRLAGADEQYF. For the CDR3, the DNA is TGTGCCAGCACCCGACTAGCGGGAGCGGACGAGCAGTACTTC.

The V and J genes are TRBV19 and TRBJ2-2, with D possibly matching TRBD2 (6 bases). Trimming stripped 6 bases from V and 4 bases from J, with 15 bases between. Germline CDR1 reads LNHDA; CDR2 reads SQIVND (reference sequence). The CDR3 has 15 residues. The DNA for the CDR3 is TGTGCCAGTAGCCCCGGGGGAGCGTTCACCGGGGAGCTGTTTTTT. Translated, it gives CASSPGGAFTGELFF.

This clone came up a few times. The gene calls are TRBV2 and TRBJ1-1; D ambiguous. Germline V gene sequence: CDR1 SNHLY, CDR2 FYNNEI. Trimming took 5 bases from V and 0 from J, leaving 7 bases between them. The CDR3 contains 13 residues. The CDR3 DNA reads as TGTGCCAGCAGTCTACCCATGAACACTGAAGCTTTCTTT. Translating gives CASSLPMNTEAFF.

The chain uses TRBV28 and TRBJ1-2, with 8 bases fitting TRBD1. Germline V CDR1 and CDR2: MDHEN, SYDVKM. The CDR3 is made up of 15 amino acids. The ends lost 7 bases at V and 3 bases at J; junction bases unmatched: 10. The CDR3, as DNA: TGTGCCAGCATCTCACCCGGCAGGGGGCACTATGGCTACACCTTC. Encoded protein: CASISPGRGHYGYTF.

This clone appeared once. The rearrangement links TRBV5-4 to TRBJ2-2; 10 nucleotides line up with TRBD1. The germline V gene has CDR1 SGHNT and CDR2 YYREEE (reference sequence). This CDR3 is built from 16 residues. Trimming cost V 2 bases and J 6 bases; bases outside gene matches: 7. The CDR3 loop reads CASSFHRDRGSGELFF. The DNA of the CDR3 is TGTGCCAGCAGCTTTCACCGGGACAGGGGTTCCGGGGAGCTGTTTTTT.

Remarks on this clone: At one of its ends the junction is not consistent with the germline gene, which may arise from a read error. This CDR3 is also generated by other DNA sequences in the sample. V and J are TRBV10-1 and TRBJ2-5, with D perhaps matching TRBD1 (5 bases). The CDR3 totals 15 residues. In germline, CDR1 is WNHNN, CDR2 SYGVQD (reference sequence). The CDR3 spells CASSEYQGGKETQYF. The CDR3 region has the DNA TGCGCCAGCAGTGAGTACCAGGGTGGCAAAGAGACCCAATACTTC.

V is TRBV6-1 and J is TRBJ1-2; unclear D gene. The germline gives CDR1 MNHNS, CDR2 SASEGT. V was trimmed by 1 base and J by 8 bases, leaving 11 bases between them. This CDR3 has 13 amino acids. In DNA form, the CDR3 reads TGTGCCAGCAGTGAAGATAGGCGAGGAGGCTACACCTTC. Residues: CASSEDRRGGYTF.

The chain employs TRBV29-1 and TRBJ2-7; 8 nucleotides align to TRBD1. With 4 bases clipped from V and 0 bases from J, the junction kept 5 bases outside the gene matches. The germline gives CDR1 SQVTM, CDR2 ANQGSEA. This CDR3 region has 14 residues. The CDR3 sequence: CSVARTGSSYEQYF. The CDR3 DNA is TGCAGCGTTGCCCGGACAGGGAGCTCCTACGAGCAGTACTTC.

V is TRBV5-1 and J is TRBJ1-3; 8 bases map to TRBD1. Germline CDR1 is SGHRS and CDR2 is YFSETQ. The CDR3 covers 17 residues. V was clipped by 5 bases and J by 1 base; unmatched bases: 11. This CDR3 reads CASRTGQELLSGNTIYF. The CDR3 nucleotides read TGCGCCAGCAGGACGGGACAGGAGTTGTTGTCTGGAAACACCATATATTTT.

The gene calls are TRBV5-1 and TRBJ2-3, with D tentatively TRBD2 (5 bases). V was cut by 2 bases and J by 5 bases, with 12 bases left in between. This CDR3 is built from 14 residues. Germline CDR1 reads SGHRS; CDR2 reads YFSETQ. The CDR3 here is CASSLGLAKDTQYF. CDR3 in DNA: TGCGCCAGCAGCTTAGGGCTAGCTAAAGATACGCAGTATTTT.